The 20 T cell receptor beta chains below were found in one sample sequenced in a study of T cell changes during pregnancy in multiple sclerosis. The data were produced by immunoSEQ multiplex PCR, yet TCRdb's version contains in-frame clones alone and is incomplete. The data contain 25,000 to 35,000 clones, roughly 89% of them singletons. The starting material was CD8+ T cells from peripheral blood mononuclear cells, obtained in the second trimester of pregnancy. The receptor source for this set is a female donor with multiple sclerosis, enrolled in a pregnancy study.

This chain connects TRBV15 to TRBJ2-3; the D gene is possibly TRBD2 (6 bases). CDR1 LNHNV and CDR2 YYDKDF come from the germline V gene (reference sequence). The V end lost 1 base, the J end lost 6 bases, and 17 bases lay between the germline ends. The CDR3 length is 16 residues. Here the CDR3 reads CATSRGEGLLADTQYF. Written as DNA, the CDR3 is TGTGCCACCAGCAGAGGAGAGGGTCTTCTAGCGGATACGCAGTATTTT.

J is TRBJ2-5 and V is TRBV5-4, with D unclear. Germline values: CDR1 SGHNT, CDR2 YYREEE (reference sequence). Trimming stripped 2 bases from V and 0 bases from J, with 8 bases between. The CDR3 extends over 14 amino acids. CDR3 coding DNA: TGTGCCAGCAGCTTCTATACAGACCAAGAGACCCAGTACTTC. This translates into CASSFYTDQETQYF.

The DNA for the CDR3 is TGTGCCAGCAGCCCCGGACAGAAATATGGCTACACCTTC. Translated: CASSPGQKYGYTF. The chain uses TRBV14 and TRBJ1-2; D is possibly TRBD1 (6 bases). V dropped 4 bases and J dropped 5 bases, with 11 bases sitting between them. CDR3 length: 13 residues. Germline CDR1 SGHDN, CDR2 FVKESK. The variable domain in full, completed from reference TRBV14 and TRBJ1-2, reads EAGVTQFPSHSVIEKGQTVTLRCDPISGHDNLYWYRRVMGKEIKFLLHFVKESKQDESGMPNNRFLAERTGGTYSTLKVQPAELEDSGVYFCASSPGQKYGYTFGSGTRLTVV.

The V and J genes are TRBV7-6 and TRBJ2-7; D may be TRBD1 (5 bases). V lost 5 bases to trimming and J lost 3 bases, with 11 bases between them. The CDR3 is 13 residues long. Germline V gene lookup returns CDR1 SGHVS and CDR2 FNYEAQ. CDR3 DNA: TGTGCCAGCAGCGACTTGCAGGGCTACGAGCAGTACTTC. Translated, it gives CASSDLQGYEQYF.

The chain uses TRBV4-1 and TRBJ2-7, with a weak D call TRBD2 (6 bases). Trimming took 4 bases from V and 7 from J, leaving 14 bases between them. CDR3 length: 13 residues. Germline V gene sequence: CDR1 MGHRA, CDR2 YSYEKL. CDR3 nucleotide sequence: TGCGCCAGCAGCCCAGGGACTCCGGGTGAGCAGTACTTC. Translating gives CASSPGTPGEQYF.

This clone was seen a single time. The chain links TRBV7-9 to TRBJ2-5; D is ambiguous. The J call may be mistaken, given a closer DNA end match to TRBJ2-7. This CDR3 region has 15 residues. Germline V gene sequence: CDR1 SEHNR, CDR2 FQNEAQ (reference sequence). CDR3 residues: CASSLERRSDYEQYF. The CDR3 region has the DNA TGTGCCAGCAGCTTAGAGCGACGGTCTGACTACGAGCAGTACTTC.

This chain uses TRBV28 with TRBJ2-3; 10 bases match TRBD2. This CDR3 is built from 21 residues. With 2 bases clipped from V and 1 base from J, the junction kept 18 bases outside the gene matches. CDR1 is MDHEN, CDR2 SYDVKM, per germline. This chain's CDR3 is CASSLPQAGGPSLERTDTQYF. The DNA for the CDR3 is TGTGCCAGCAGTTTACCTCAAGCGGGGGGGCCCTCCCTCGAACGCACAGATACGCAGTATTTT. The variable domain in full, completed from reference TRBV28 and TRBJ2-3, reads DVKVTQSSRYLVKRTGEKVFLECVQDMDHENMFWYRQDPGLGLRLIYFSYDVKMKEKGDIPEGYSVSREKKERFSLILESASTNQTSMYLCASSLPQAGGPSLERTDTQYFGPGTRLTVL.

This sequence joins TRBV7-3 and TRBJ1-2; D is unclear. The CDR3 loop spans 17 amino acids. V gave up 1 base and J gave up 1 base, with 16 bases separating them. Germline V gene sequence: CDR1 SGHTA, CDR2 FQGTGA. The CDR3 nucleotides read TGTGCCAGCAGCTTAAAGGGTATTGGGAGATTTAACTATGGCTACACCTTC. Amino acids: CASSLKGIGRFNYGYTF.

As DNA, the CDR3 is TGTGCCTGGACCGGGACTAGCGGTTATGAAGTCTCCTACAATGAGCAGTTCTTC. It yields the protein CAWTGTSGYEVSYNEQFF. The genes are TRBV30 and TRBJ2-1; 11 positions agree with TRBD2. The V and J ends lost 4 bases and 0 bases, in that order; junction bases with no gene match: 11. The germline V gene has CDR1 GTSNPN and CDR2 SVGIG (reference sequence). The CDR3 has 18 residues.

In this sample, this clone turned up once. This rearrangement joins TRBV5-6 to TRBJ2-7, with a possible D match to TRBD2 (5 bases). Looked up from germline, CDR1 is SGHDT and CDR2 is YYEEEE. The CDR3 spans 13 residues. The V end lost 5 bases, the J end lost 4 bases, and 13 bases lay between the germline ends. The CDR3 nucleotides are TGTGCCAGCAGTGGAGGAGTAGAATACGAGCAGTACTTC. It translates to CASSGGVEYEQYF.

The chain has TRBV20-1 and TRBJ1-1; D not certain. The CDR3 is 11 amino acids. The germline V gene has CDR1 DFQATT and CDR2 SNEGSKA (reference sequence). V was shortened by 5 bases and J by 3 bases, with 7 bases between the two germline ends. The CDR3 loop reads CSALTYTEAFF. CDR3 nucleotides: TGCAGTGCTCTGACTTACACTGAAGCTTTCTTT.

The chain joins TRBV29-1 to TRBJ2-1, with 7 bases that match TRBD2. The length of the CDR3 is 13 residues. V shed 7 bases and J 1 base; nucleotides not matched to a gene: 4. Germline V gene lookup returns CDR1 SQVTM and CDR2 ANQGSEA. CDR3 nucleotide sequence: TGCAGCGGGGGGGGAGGGTCCTACAATGAGCAGTTCTTC. This codes for CSGGGGSYNEQFF.

This CDR3 reads CASLNRETSYEQYF. CDR3 DNA sequence: TGTGCCAGCCTCAACCGGGAAACCTCCTACGAGCAGTACTTC. V gene TRBV7-2 combines with J gene TRBJ2-7; D may be TRBD2 (5 bases). The V gene lost 8 bases and the J gene lost 0 bases, with 14 bases spanning the gap. CDR1 and CDR2 (germline): SGHTA, FQGNSA. This CDR3 comprises 14 residues.

This chain joins TRBV27 and TRBJ2-5; 8 bases fit TRBD1. This CDR3 is built from 17 residues. Trimming at V came to 6 bases and at J to 4 bases, leaving 16 bases not matched to a gene. Per germline, CDR1 MNHEY and CDR2 SMNVEV (reference sequence). In nucleotides, the CDR3 is TGTGCCAGCAGACCGACAGGGGATCCCCTACAACGAGAGACCCAGTACTTC. Protein product: CASRPTGDPLQRETQYF.

This chain connects TRBV9 to TRBJ1-2, with TRBD1 matching over 7 bases. V shed 4 bases and J 3 bases; nucleotides not matched to a gene: 18. The CDR3 is 18 residues long. Germline-derived CDR1 and CDR2 are SGDLS and YYNGEE. The CDR3 region has the DNA TGTGCCAGCAGCCCCCCTAGGGAAGGGGGCCGTGATCACTATGGCTACACCTTC. Protein: CASSPPREGGRDHYGYTF.

This rearrangement joins TRBV19 to TRBJ2-2; D may be TRBD1 (6 bases). Germline V gives CDR1 LNHDA, CDR2 SQIVND (reference sequence). V was cut by 6 bases and J by 4 bases, with 18 bases left in between. This CDR3 region has 16 residues. The CDR3 sequence: CASSRGQTRSTGELFF. CDR3 in DNA: TGTGCCAGTAGCCGCGGACAGACAAGAAGCACCGGGGAGCTGTTTTTT.

The J gene is TRBJ2-2, the V gene TRBV7-9; 14 bases align to TRBD2. The CDR3 contains 18 residues. V lost 5 bases and J lost 1; bases outside the gene matches: 6. Germline CDR1 SEHNR, CDR2 FQNEAQ (reference sequence). The CDR3 bases are TGTGCCAGCAGCCAGACTAGCGGGGGGGCGAAGAACACCGGGGAGCTGTTTTTT. This codes for CASSQTSGGAKNTGELFF.

The chain recombines TRBV15 with TRBJ1-4; no clear D. The CDR3 has 14 amino acids. Trimming took off 5 bases at V and 5 bases at J, with 12 bases between the two ends. Germline loops: CDR1 LNHNV, CDR2 YYDKDF (reference sequence). The DNA of the CDR3 is TGTGCCACCAGCGGCGGGTGGGAAAATGAAAAACTGTTTTTT. It encodes CATSGGWENEKLFF.

CDR3 loop: CSVEGLAGGQTAYNEQFF. The CDR3 coding sequence is TGCAGCGTTGAGGGACTAGCGGGAGGCCAGACGGCCTACAATGAGCAGTTCTTC. The chain employs TRBV29-1 and TRBJ2-1, with 15 positions matching TRBD2. Germline lookup yields CDR1 SQVTM and CDR2 ANQGSEA. The ends lost 3 bases at V and 2 bases at J; junction bases unmatched: 8. The CDR3 consists of 18 residues.

The chain joins TRBV5-1 to TRBJ1-1; perhaps TRBD1 as D (5 bases). V shed 4 bases and J shed 0 bases, with 7 bases lying between them. Germline loops: CDR1 SGHRS, CDR2 YFSETQ. The CDR3 spans 13 residues. CDR3 coding DNA: TGCGCCAGCAGCGCGACAGTGAACACTGAAGCTTTCTTT. Translated: CASSATVNTEAFF.